The 23 T cell receptor beta chains reported below all come from one sample, sequenced in a study of neurological immune-mediated disorders. Each CDR3 protein is one row after TCRdb ran MiXCR on the 5' RACE reads. The sample shows over 25,000 distinct CDR3 sequences, less than 25% of them seen only once. What was sequenced was CD4+ T cells from blood. The source is a man aged 50 to 59 with HTLV-1-associated myelopathy (HAM/TSP).

This clonotype came up many times. The V gene is TRBV20-1, the J gene TRBJ2-3, with 13 bases lining up with TRBD2. The CDR3 extends over 17 amino acids. V gave up 3 bases and J gave up 1 base; unmatched junction bases: 7. From germline, CDR1 is DFQATT and CDR2 SNEGSKA (reference sequence). The CDR3 loop is CSARGTSGGGRTDTQYF. The CDR3 DNA reads TGCAGTGCTAGGGGTACTAGCGGGGGGGGGCGCACAGATACGCAGTATTTT.

This clonotype was detected ten times or more. The chain links TRBV6-5 to TRBJ1-5; a weak D match, TRBD1 (5 bases). Germline V gene data show CDR1 as MNHEY and CDR2 as SVGAGI. Trimming took off 4 bases at V and 7 bases at J, with 14 bases between the two ends. The CDR3 loop spans 14 amino acids. The CDR3 DNA sequence: TGTGCCAGCAGTTCAGACAGATTGGGACAGCCCCAGCATTTT. Protein sequence: CASSSDRLGQPQHF.

At least ten counts were recorded for this clonotype. The rearrangement uses TRBV6-1 and TRBJ1-1; D not resolved. The germline V gene encodes CDR1 MNHNS and CDR2 SASEGT. This CDR3 region has 11 residues. V dropped 6 bases and J dropped 5 bases, with 7 bases sitting between them. The CDR3 region is CASSLVTEAFF. The CDR3 bases are TGTGCCAGCAGCCTTGTGACTGAAGCTTTCTTT.

At least ten counts were recorded for this clonotype. The gene calls are TRBV5-1 and TRBJ1-4, with D perhaps matching TRBD1 (6 bases). Germline values: CDR1 SGHRS, CDR2 YFSETQ. Trimming removed 0 bases at V and 7 bases at J, with 13 bases between. The CDR3 runs 15 residues. The CDR3 DNA is TGCGCCAGCAGCTTGGCTCGGCCAGGGGCTGAAAAACTGTTTTTT. It yields the protein CASSLARPGAEKLFF. Together with reference TRBV5-1 and TRBJ1-4, the CDR3 gives the full variable domain: KAGVTQTPRYLIKTRGQQVTLSCSPISGHRSVSWYQQTPGQGLQFLFEYFSETQRNKGNFPGRFSGRQFSNSRSEMNVSTLELGDSALYLCASSLARPGAEKLFFGSGTQLSVL.

The chain employs TRBV6-1 and TRBJ2-7; D possibly corresponds to TRBD2 (5 bases). The V end was cut by 1 base, the J end by 0 bases, with 10 bases between. The CDR3 sequence is 15 residues long. In germline, CDR1 is MNHNS, CDR2 SASEGT. CDR3 nucleotide sequence: TGTGCCAGCAGTGAAGTGGGGAGCGGCTCCTACGAGCAGTACTTC. Amino acids: CASSEVGSGSYEQYF.

The rearrangement joins TRBV12-3 or TRBV12-4 to TRBJ2-7, with D hard to call. This CDR3 contains 13 residues. V lost 2 bases and J 7 bases, leaving 12 bases between the germline ends. CDR3 in amino acids: CASSLTSVWEQYF. The CDR3 nucleotides read TGTGCCAGCAGTTTAACGTCGGTGTGGGAGCAGTACTTC.

This clonotype was recorded many times. This chain connects TRBV7-7 to TRBJ2-2; D call uncertain. Germline loops: CDR1 SSHAT, CDR2 FNYEAQ (reference sequence). The CDR3 is made up of 13 amino acids. V was shortened by 3 bases and J by 5 bases, with 7 bases between the two germline ends. CDR3 nucleotide sequence: TGTGCCAGCAGCTTCTCCACGACCGGGGAGCTGTTTTTT. Translating it yields CASSFSTTGELFF.

Many counts were recorded for this clonotype. The V and J genes are TRBV24-1 and TRBJ1-2; no definite D call. Germline V gene lookup returns CDR1 KGHDR and CDR2 SFDVKD. The CDR3 length is 13 residues. The germline V and J ends were trimmed by 4 bases and 3 bases, with 8 bases remaining between them. The CDR3 spells CATSDSADYGYTF. CDR3 coding DNA: TGTGCCACCAGTGACTCTGCCGACTATGGCTACACCTTC.

This clonotype rates as medium-sized (0.01 to 0.1%). The rearrangement uses TRBV15 and TRBJ2-1; 7 bases agree with TRBD1. This CDR3 spans 14 amino acids. Trimming removed 3 bases from V and 9 bases from J; junction bases left unmatched: 8. Germline CDR1 reads LNHNV; CDR2 reads YYDKDF (reference sequence). The CDR3 is CATSSKLDRAEQFF. In nucleotides, the CDR3 is TGTGCCACCAGCAGCAAGCTCGACAGGGCTGAGCAGTTCTTC.

This clonotype is termed large. The V gene is TRBV15, the J gene TRBJ2-1; 8 bases are a match to TRBD1. V lost 2 bases, J lost 10 bases, and 13 bases stayed unmatched. The germline CDR1 and CDR2 sequences are LNHNV and YYDKDF (reference sequence). The CDR3 extends over 16 amino acids. This CDR3 reads CATSRSTAGTGLEQFF. The CDR3 bases are TGTGCCACCAGCAGATCCACCGCCGGGACAGGTCTAGAGCAGTTCTTC.

The sample holds many counts of this clonotype. The chain links TRBV12-3 or TRBV12-4 to TRBJ1-4, with D unresolved. The CDR3 is 12 residues long. V dropped 8 bases and J dropped 7 bases, with 11 bases sitting between them. The CDR3 here is CASGEVVEKLFF. CDR3 DNA sequence: TGTGCCAGCGGAGAGGTGGTTGAAAAACTGTTTTTT.

The chain uses TRBV20-1 and TRBJ1-2; D ambiguous. The CDR3 consists of 9 residues. Trimming removed 5 bases at V and 14 bases at J, with 12 bases between. Germline loops: CDR1 DFQATT, CDR2 SNEGSKA (reference sequence). CDR3 sequence: CSALLAGTF. The CDR3 DNA reads as TGCAGTGCTCTACTAGCGGGGACCTTC.

This clonotype was seen at least ten times. The V call is TRBV10-3, the J call TRBJ2-7; D is unresolved. Trimming removed 4 bases at V and 3 bases at J, with 16 bases between. From germline, CDR1 is ENHRY and CDR2 SYGVKD. There are 15 residues in the CDR3. The CDR3 loop reads CAISAHGPLNYEQYF. In DNA, the CDR3 is TGTGCCATCAGTGCCCATGGACCACTAAACTACGAGCAGTACTTC.

This clonotype was recorded many times. This chain uses TRBV20-1 with TRBJ1-5; D ambiguous. The V gene lost 3 bases and the J gene lost 2 bases, with 8 bases spanning the gap. The CDR3 contains 13 residues. Per germline, CDR1 DFQATT and CDR2 SNEGSKA (reference sequence). Here the CDR3 DNA reads TGCAGTGCTAGCCAGGTCCGCAATCAGCCCCAGCATTTT. Translation gives CSASQVRNQPQHF.

This clonotype was seen many times. V is TRBV9 and J is TRBJ2-5; D remains unclear. Per the germline V gene, CDR1 is SGDLS and CDR2 is YYNGEE. The CDR3 covers 13 residues. V lost 3 bases to trimming and J lost 1 base, with 7 bases between them. This CDR3 reads CASSGLLQETQYF. DNA of the CDR3: TGTGCCAGCAGCGGATTGCTCCAAGAGACCCAGTACTTC.

This clonotype was counted ten times or more. The V and J genes are TRBV5-4 and TRBJ2-5; D unclear. CDR1 and CDR2 (germline): SGHNT, YYREEE (reference sequence). V lost 1 base and J 5 bases, leaving 9 bases between the germline ends. This CDR3 region has 13 residues. The CDR3 DNA follows: TGTGCCAGCAGCTTGCCCACACTGGAGACCCAGTACTTC. Translated, it gives CASSLPTLETQYF.

This clonotype was counted ten times or more. The chain couples TRBV4-1 to TRBJ2-1; no firm D call. The CDR3 spans 14 residues. CDR1 and CDR2 from the germline V gene are MGHRA and YSYEKL. V lost 6 bases to trimming and J lost 5 bases, with 14 bases between them. This CDR3 is CASSRQLRDNEQFF. The CDR3 DNA is TGCGCCAGCAGTCGACAATTAAGGGACAATGAGCAGTTCTTC.

The chain recombines TRBV20-1 with TRBJ1-4; D possibly corresponds to TRBD1 (6 bases). V gave up 6 bases and J gave up 8 bases, with 22 bases separating them. Germline V gene sequence: CDR1 DFQATT, CDR2 SNEGSKA (reference sequence). This CDR3 comprises 15 residues. CDR3 sequence: CSASPWVRGGEKLFF. CDR3 bases: TGCAGTGCCAGCCCATGGGTCAGGGGAGGCGAAAAACTGTTTTTT.

This clonotype has at least ten counts. V gene TRBV6-2 or TRBV6-3 combines with J gene TRBJ2-3, with TRBD1 as a possible D gene (6 bases). CDR1 is MNHEY and CDR2 is SVGEGT in the germline V gene. V lost 1 base, J lost 3 bases, and 11 bases lay in between. This CDR3 comprises 15 residues. Here the CDR3 DNA reads TGTGCCAGCAGTTACTTTGGAAGGGGGACAGATACGCAGTATTTT. Translating gives CASSYFGRGTDTQYF.

This clonotype showed up many times. The chain combines TRBV27 with TRBJ1-5, with D unclear. Germline V lookup: CDR1 MNHEY, CDR2 SMNVEV (reference sequence). V lost 3 bases and J lost 7, with 7 bases in between. The CDR3 has 12 amino acids. In DNA form, the CDR3 reads TGTGCCAGCAGTTTCATAGGACAGCCCCAGCATTTT. Translated, it gives CASSFIGQPQHF.

This clonotype was found many times. The chain couples TRBV29-1 to TRBJ2-1; 11 nucleotides match TRBD2. CDR1 is SQVTM, CDR2 ANQGSEA, per germline. V was clipped by 6 bases and J by 6 bases; unmatched bases: 13. CDR3 length: 16 amino acids. CDR3 in DNA: TGCAGCGTAGAGGGACTAGCGGAGGGGGTTTCCAATGAGCAGTTCTTC. The encoded protein is CSVEGLAEGVSNEQFF.

This clonotype showed up many times. V and J are TRBV20-1 and TRBJ1-2; D gene ambiguous. Germline CDR1 reads DFQATT; CDR2 reads SNEGSKA (reference sequence). The CDR3 runs to 13 residues. The V and J ends lost 0 bases and 4 bases respectively, with 9 bases between them. CDR3 sequence (DNA): TGCAGTGCTAGAGATCTGGGGAGCTATGGCTACACCTTC. This gives the protein CSARDLGSYGYTF.

The chain uses TRBV7-9 and TRBJ1-2, with 8 nucleotides matching TRBD1. The CDR3 runs 11 residues. CDR1 is SEHNR and CDR2 is FQNEAQ in the germline V gene (reference sequence). The junction had 7 bases not matched to a gene; V was cut back by 11 bases and J by 8 bases. CDR3 in amino acids: CASGQETGYTF. The CDR3 bases are TGTGCCTCGGGACAGGAAACAGGCTACACCTTC. Full variable domain (remainder filled in from reference TRBV7-9 and TRBJ1-2): DTGVSQNPRHKITKRGQNVTFRCDPISEHNRLYWYRQTLGQGPEFLTYFQNEAQLEKSRLLSDRFSAERPKGSFSTLEIQRTEQGDSAMYLCASGQETGYTFGSGTRLTVV.